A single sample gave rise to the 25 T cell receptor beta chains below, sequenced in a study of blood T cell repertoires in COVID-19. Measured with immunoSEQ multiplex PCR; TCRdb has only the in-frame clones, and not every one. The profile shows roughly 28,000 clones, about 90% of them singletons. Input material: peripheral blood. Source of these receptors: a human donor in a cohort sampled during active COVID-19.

The CDR3 region is CASAVEGADGYTF. Here the CDR3 DNA reads TGCGCCAGCGCAGTCGAGGGGGCGGACGGCTACACCTTC. V is TRBV10-2 and J is TRBJ1-2; TRBD1 matches 7 bases. The CDR3 length is 13 residues. The trim removed 8 bases at V and 8 bases at J, leaving 11 bases unmatched. Germline V gene sequence: CDR1 WSHSY, CDR2 SAAADI.

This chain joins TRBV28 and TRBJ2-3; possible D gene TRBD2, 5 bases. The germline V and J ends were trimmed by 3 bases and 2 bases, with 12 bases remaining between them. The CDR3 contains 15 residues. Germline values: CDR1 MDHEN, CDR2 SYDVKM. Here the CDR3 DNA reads TGTGCCAGCAGTTTCGGACTCGTTTACACAGATACGCAGTATTTT. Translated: CASSFGLVYTDTQYF.

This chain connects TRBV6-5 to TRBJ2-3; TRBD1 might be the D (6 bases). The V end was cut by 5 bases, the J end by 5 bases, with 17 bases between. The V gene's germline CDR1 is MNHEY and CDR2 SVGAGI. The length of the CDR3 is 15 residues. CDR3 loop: CASSKRQVVEDTQYF. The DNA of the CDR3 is TGTGCCAGCAGTAAGAGACAGGTTGTCGAAGATACGCAGTATTTT.

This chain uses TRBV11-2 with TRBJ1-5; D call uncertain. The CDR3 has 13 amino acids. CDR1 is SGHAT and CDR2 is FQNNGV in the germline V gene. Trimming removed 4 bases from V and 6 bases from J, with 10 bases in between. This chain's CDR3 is CASSSAFSQPQHF. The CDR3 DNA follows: TGTGCCAGCAGCTCCGCTTTCAGTCAGCCCCAGCATTTT.

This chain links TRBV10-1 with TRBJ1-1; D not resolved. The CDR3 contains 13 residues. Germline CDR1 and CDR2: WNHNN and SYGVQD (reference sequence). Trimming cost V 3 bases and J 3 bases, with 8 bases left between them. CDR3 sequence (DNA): TGCGCCAGCAGTGAAGATCGGGACACTGAAGCTTTCTTT. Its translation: CASSEDRDTEAFF.

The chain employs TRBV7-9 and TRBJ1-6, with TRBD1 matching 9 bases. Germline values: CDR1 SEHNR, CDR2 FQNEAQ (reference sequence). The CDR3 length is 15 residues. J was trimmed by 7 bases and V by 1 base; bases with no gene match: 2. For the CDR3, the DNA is TGTGCCAGCAGCTTAGTTGGACAGGGGAATTCACCCCTCCACTTT. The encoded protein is CASSLVGQGNSPLHF.

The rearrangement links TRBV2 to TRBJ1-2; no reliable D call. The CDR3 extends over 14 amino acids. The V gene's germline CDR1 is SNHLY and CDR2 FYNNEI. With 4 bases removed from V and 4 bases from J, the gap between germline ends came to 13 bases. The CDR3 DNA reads TGTGCCAGCAGTGTATCCGGGAACGGCTATGGCTACACCTTC. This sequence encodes CASSVSGNGYGYTF.

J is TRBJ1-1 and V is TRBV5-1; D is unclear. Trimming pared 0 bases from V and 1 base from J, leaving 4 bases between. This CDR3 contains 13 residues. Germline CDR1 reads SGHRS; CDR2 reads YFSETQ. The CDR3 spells CASSLEQNTEAFF. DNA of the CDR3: TGCGCCAGCAGCTTGGAACAGAACACTGAAGCTTTCTTT.

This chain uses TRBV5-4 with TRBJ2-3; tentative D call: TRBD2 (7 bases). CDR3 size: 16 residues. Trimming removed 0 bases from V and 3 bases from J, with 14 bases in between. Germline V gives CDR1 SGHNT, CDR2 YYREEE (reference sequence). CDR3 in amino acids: CASSLDGGGGTDTQYF. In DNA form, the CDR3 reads TGTGCCAGCAGCTTGGATGGGGGCGGGGGTACAGATACGCAGTATTTT.

CDR3 amino acids: CATQAGGPINIQYF. The CDR3 DNA sequence: TGTGCCACTCAAGCGGGGGGGCCGATAAACATTCAGTACTTC. This chain joins TRBV2 and TRBJ2-4; 10 bases are a match to TRBD2. V lost 10 bases, J lost 6 bases, and 9 bases stayed unmatched. Per the germline V gene, CDR1 is SNHLY and CDR2 is FYNNEI. CDR3 length equals 14 residues.

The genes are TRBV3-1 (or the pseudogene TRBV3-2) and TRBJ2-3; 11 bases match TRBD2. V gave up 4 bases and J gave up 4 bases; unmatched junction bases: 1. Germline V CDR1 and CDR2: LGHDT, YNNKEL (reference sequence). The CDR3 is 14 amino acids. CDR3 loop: CASSPGLAADTQYF. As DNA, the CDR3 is TGTGCCAGCAGCCCGGGACTAGCGGCAGATACGCAGTATTTT.

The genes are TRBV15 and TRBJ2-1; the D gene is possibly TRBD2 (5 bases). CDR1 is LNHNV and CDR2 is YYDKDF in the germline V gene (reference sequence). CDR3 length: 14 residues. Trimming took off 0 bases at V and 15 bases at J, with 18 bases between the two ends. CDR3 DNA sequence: TGTGCCACCAGCAGAGATAGCGCCCCGGAGTTGGTGTTCTTC. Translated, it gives CATSRDSAPELVFF.

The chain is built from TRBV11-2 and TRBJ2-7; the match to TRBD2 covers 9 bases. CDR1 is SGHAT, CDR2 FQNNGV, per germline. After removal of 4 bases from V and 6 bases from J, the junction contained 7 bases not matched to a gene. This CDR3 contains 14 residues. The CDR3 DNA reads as TGTGCCAGCAGCTGGGCTAGCGGGATTGGCGAGCAGTACTTC. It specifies CASSWASGIGEQYF. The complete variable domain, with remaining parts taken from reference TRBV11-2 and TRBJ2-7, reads EAGVAQSPRYKIIEKRQSVAFWCNPISGHATLYWYQQILGQGPKLLIQFQNNGVVDDSQLPKDRFSAERLKGVDSTLKIQPAKLEDSAVYLCASSWASGIGEQYFGPGTRLTVT.

CDR3 sequence reads: CASSPAAAGTYEQYF. CDR3 coding DNA: TGTGCCAGCAGTCCCGCCGCCGCGGGGACCTACGAGCAGTACTTC. The chain links TRBV27 to TRBJ2-7; a possible D gene is TRBD2 (6 bases). Germline V gives CDR1 MNHEY, CDR2 SMNVEV (reference sequence). This CDR3 region has 15 residues. Trimming cost V 5 bases and J 2 bases, with 16 bases left between them.

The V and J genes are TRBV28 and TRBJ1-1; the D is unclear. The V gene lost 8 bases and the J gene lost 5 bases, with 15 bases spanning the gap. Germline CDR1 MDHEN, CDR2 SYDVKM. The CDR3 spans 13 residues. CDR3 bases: TGTGCCAGCGGCTTGACGGAGGATACTGAAGCTTTCTTT. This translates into CASGLTEDTEAFF.

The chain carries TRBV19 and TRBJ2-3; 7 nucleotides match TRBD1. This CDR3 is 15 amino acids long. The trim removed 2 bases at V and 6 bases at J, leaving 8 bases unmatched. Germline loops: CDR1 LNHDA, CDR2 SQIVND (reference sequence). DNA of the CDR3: TGTGCCAGTAGTATACAACAGGGGATTGTGGATACGCAGTATTTT. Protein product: CASSIQQGIVDTQYF.

The CDR3 protein is CASSPPFAGGRLITDTQYF. CDR3 DNA: TGTGCCAGCAGTCCCCCCTTCGCGGGAGGGCGACTGATAACAGATACGCAGTATTTT. J is TRBJ2-3 and V is TRBV6-2 or TRBV6-3; 9 positions match TRBD2. The CDR3 covers 19 residues. V was clipped by 5 bases and J by 3 bases; unmatched bases: 18. CDR1 and CDR2 (germline): MNHEY, SVGEGT.

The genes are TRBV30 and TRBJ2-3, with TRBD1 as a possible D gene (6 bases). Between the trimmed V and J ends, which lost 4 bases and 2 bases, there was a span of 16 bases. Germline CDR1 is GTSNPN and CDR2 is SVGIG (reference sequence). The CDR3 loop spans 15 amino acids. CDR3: CAWTPRGAYTDTQYF. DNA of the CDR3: TGTGCCTGGACCCCCAGGGGAGCATACACAGATACGCAGTATTTT.

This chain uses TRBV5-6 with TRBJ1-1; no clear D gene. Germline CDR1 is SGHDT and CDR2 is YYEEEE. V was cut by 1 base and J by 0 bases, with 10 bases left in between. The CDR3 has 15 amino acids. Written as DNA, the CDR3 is TGTGCCAGCAGCTTGCGGGAGTTCATGAACACTGAAGCTTTCTTT. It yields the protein CASSLREFMNTEAFF.

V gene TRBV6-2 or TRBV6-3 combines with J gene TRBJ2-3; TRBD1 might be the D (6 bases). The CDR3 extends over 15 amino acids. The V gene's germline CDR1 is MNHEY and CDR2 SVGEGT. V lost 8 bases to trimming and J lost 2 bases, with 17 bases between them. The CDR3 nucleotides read TGTGCCAGCTGCCGGGGAAGGGGGTACACAGATACGCAGTATTTT. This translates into CASCRGRGYTDTQYF.

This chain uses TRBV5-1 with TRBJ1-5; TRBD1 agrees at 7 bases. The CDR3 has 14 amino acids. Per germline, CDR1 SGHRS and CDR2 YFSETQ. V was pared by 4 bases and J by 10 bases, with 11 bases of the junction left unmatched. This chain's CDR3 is CASSPGTDISPQHF. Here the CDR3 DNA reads TGCGCCAGCAGCCCCGGGACAGACATTTCACCCCAGCATTTT. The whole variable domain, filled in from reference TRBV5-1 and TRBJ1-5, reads KAGVTQTPRYLIKTRGQQVTLSCSPISGHRSVSWYQQTPGQGLQFLFEYFSETQRNKGNFPGRFSGRQFSNSRSEMNVSTLELGDSALYLCASSPGTDISPQHFGDGTRLSIL.

CDR3 loop: CASSFSRMEGVRGKLFF. CDR3 DNA: TGTGCCAGCAGTTTTTCCCGGATGGAGGGAGTTCGGGGAAAACTGTTTTTT. V and J are TRBV27 and TRBJ1-4; D not certain. Germline V gene sequence: CDR1 MNHEY, CDR2 SMNVEV (reference sequence). The CDR3 is 17 amino acids. Trimming took off 3 bases at V and 10 bases at J, with 24 bases between the two ends.

The CDR3 bases are TGTGCCAGCAGGATTGCGGGAGGCGCCTACGAGCAGTACTTC. Translated: CASRIAGGAYEQYF. This chain joins TRBV28 and TRBJ2-7, with 8 nucleotides matching TRBD2. The V gene's germline CDR1 is MDHEN and CDR2 SYDVKM. The ends lost 6 bases at V and 2 bases at J; junction bases unmatched: 6. This CDR3 comprises 14 residues.

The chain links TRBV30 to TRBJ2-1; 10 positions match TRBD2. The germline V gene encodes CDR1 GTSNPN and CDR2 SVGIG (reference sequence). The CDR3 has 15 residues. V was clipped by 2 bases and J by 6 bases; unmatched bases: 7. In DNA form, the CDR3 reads TGTGCCTGGAGTTTGCAGCGGGGGGGCCTCAATGAGCAGTTCTTC. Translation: CAWSLQRGGLNEQFF.

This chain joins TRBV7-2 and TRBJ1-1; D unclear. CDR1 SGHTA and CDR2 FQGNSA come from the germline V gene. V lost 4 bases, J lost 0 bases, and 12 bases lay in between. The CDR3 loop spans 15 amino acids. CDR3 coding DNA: TGTGCCAGCAGCTCAACAGTACTGTTGAACACTGAAGCTTTCTTT. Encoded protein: CASSSTVLLNTEAFF.